A single sample gave rise to the 2 T cell receptor beta chains below, sequenced in a study of CXCR3-negative and CXCR3-positive naive CD8 T cells. In preparing the TRB cDNA libraries, 5' RACE with UMI labels was used. TCRdb re-called the 5' RACE reads and shows each CDR3 protein once, DNA omitted. The sample includes approximately 74,000 distinct CDR3 sequences. The sequenced sample consisted of naive CXCR3- CD8+ T cells from blood. The subset was: CD45RO-CCR7+CD27+CD95- naive CD8+ T cells lacking CXCR3 (TNR3-). The receptors were gathered from a human donor in good health. Some clones in this sample may be carry-over from other donors' samples.

V is TRBV5-1 and J is TRBJ2-1; there is no DNA to check the TCRdb D call of TRBD1. Germline assignment: CDR1 SGHRS and CDR2 YFSETQ. This CDR3 contains 15 residues. CDR3 protein: CASSLGWDTYNEQFF.

The chain is built from TRBV15 and TRBJ2-3; TCRdb indicates TRBD1, and absent DNA this call remains unverified. The CDR3 runs to 15 residues. Per germline, CDR1 LNHNV and CDR2 YYDKDF (reference sequence). The CDR3: CATSRDGRGEGAQYF. The full variable domain, in which reference TRBV15 and TRBJ2-3 provide the parts outside the CDR3, is DAMVIQNPRYQVTQFGKPVTLSCSQTLNHNVMYWYQQKSSQAPKLLFHYYDKDFNNEADTPDNFQSRRPNTSFCFLDIRSPGLGDTAMYLCATSRDGRGEGAQYFGPGTRLTVL.